Listed below are T cell receptor beta chains from one sample, sequenced in a study of human versus mouse CDR3 diversity and MHC coevolution. TCRdb's table, derived via immunoSEQ multiplex PCR, lists solely in-frame clones and lacks some. The sample contains tens of thousands of clones, 80% to 95% of which appear only once. The sample was naive CD4+ T cells from blood. Every receptor here comes from a person between 25 and 70 years old in good health. CDR3s include the opening cysteine and the closing phenylalanine or tryptophan. The D gene is left open where the match is weak. Size is stated for part of the rows, as once, few or many counts, or as a class when the clone is expanded.

CDR3nt | CDR3aa | v_gene | d_gene | j_gene | abundance
TGTGCCACCAGCAGTTCCAGGTTCCTCGGCACAGATACGCAGTATTTT | CATSSSRFLGTDTQYF | TRBV15 | NA | TRBJ2-3 | NA
TGTGCCAGCAGTTACACAGATACGCAGTATTTT | CASSYTDTQYF | TRBV2 | NA | TRBJ2-3 | NA
TGTGCCAGCAGCTTGACAGGGGGCGGAGGCTACACCTTC | CASSLTGGGGYTF | TRBV7-9 | TRBD1 | TRBJ1-2 | NA
TGTGCCAGCAGCTCCGGACAGGGGGCCCACGAGCAGTACTTC | CASSSGQGAHEQYF | TRBV5-6 | TRBD1 | TRBJ2-7 | NA
TGTGCCTGGAGGAGGGACAGGGATTCACCCCTCCACTTT | CAWRRDRDSPLHF | TRBV30 | TRBD1 | TRBJ1-6 | NA
TGCAGCCCGAGGGGGGGAGATACGCAGTATTTT | CSPRGGDTQYF | TRBV29-1 | NA | TRBJ2-3 | NA
TGTGCCAGCAGTCTCCGGACTAGCGGGGGCACAGATACGCAGTATTTT | CASSLRTSGGTDTQYF | TRBV2 | TRBD2 | TRBJ2-3 | NA
TGTGCCGGGACAGGGACGGACACCGGGGAGCTGTTTTTT | CAGTGTDTGELFF | TRBV2 | TRBD1 | TRBJ2-2 | NA
TGTGCCAGCAGTTACACCCGGGTAGGCGACTATGGCTACACCTTC | CASSYTRVGDYGYTF | TRBV6-6 | NA | TRBJ1-2 | NA
TGCGCCAGCAGCTTGGATAGCGGGAGACTCACAGATACGCAGTATTTT | CASSLDSGRLTDTQYF | TRBV5-1 | TRBD2 | TRBJ2-3 | NA
TGTGCCAGCAACGACTGGATTAAGACCGAAGCTTTCTTT | CASNDWIKTEAFF | TRBV6-1 | NA | TRBJ1-1 | NA
TGTGCCAGCAGCTTGACTCGGGACAGGGCTTATGGCTACACCTTC | CASSLTRDRAYGYTF | TRBV11-2 | TRBD1 | TRBJ1-2 | NA
TGCGCCAGCAGCCAGGGGGACAGAACTAATGAAAAACTGTTTTTT | CASSQGDRTNEKLFF | TRBV4-1 | TRBD1 | TRBJ1-4 | few
TGTGCCAGCAGCCAATACCAGGTGGAACTTGAAGCTTTCTTT | CASSQYQVELEAFF | TRBV7-9 | NA | TRBJ1-1 | few
TGTGCCAGCTCACCAAACCCGGACAATGAGCAGTTCTTC | CASSPNPDNEQFF | TRBV18 | NA | TRBJ2-1 | once
TGTGCCAGCAGCCATCTGACGGGAGTAATCTACGAGCAGTACTTC | CASSHLTGVIYEQYF | TRBV7-9 | NA | TRBJ2-7 | NA
TGTGCCAGCAGTTTCAGGGCTGGGGCCAACGTCCTGACTTTC | CASSFRAGANVLTF | TRBV28 | NA | TRBJ2-6 | once
TGTGCCAGCAGCCGCGGGTGGCAGGTTGAGTCACCCCTCCACTTT | CASSRGWQVESPLHF | TRBV6-5 | NA | TRBJ1-6 | NA
TGTGCCAGCAGCCCTTGGGGGGGACTAGACTACAATGAGCAGTTCTTC | CASSPWGGLDYNEQFF | TRBV7-2 | TRBD2 | TRBJ2-1 | NA
TGTGCCAGCAGCTCACCAACTGGAAGCGGGAGTGCAGATACGCAGTATTTT | CASSSPTGSGSADTQYF | TRBV9 | TRBD2 | TRBJ2-3 | NA
TGTGCCAGCAGCTTAGCCGGGCGGGAGAGGACAGATACGCAGTATTTT | CASSLAGRERTDTQYF | TRBV7-6 | TRBD2 | TRBJ2-3 | NA
TGTGCCTGGAGTCCCACAGGGTCCTACTACAATCAGCCCCAGCATTTT | CAWSPTGSYYNQPQHF | TRBV30 | NA | TRBJ1-5 | NA
TGCGCCAGCAGCCAGACAGGGGCGGGAAACACCATATATTTT | CASSQTGAGNTIYF | TRBV5-1 | TRBD1 | TRBJ1-3 | NA
TGTGCCAGCAGCCTTAGGAGGGGTCTAATCGGTGGCTACACCTTC | CASSLRRGLIGGYTF | TRBV11-3 | NA | TRBJ1-2 | NA
TGTGCCAGCCAAGAGAAAGACTGCACTGAAGCTTTCTTT | CASQEKDCTEAFF | TRBV21-1 | NA | TRBJ1-1 | few
TGTGCCAGCGGTAAAGGGCCCCATAACTATGGCTACACCTTC | CASGKGPHNYGYTF | TRBV2 | NA | TRBJ1-2 | NA
TGTGCCAGCTCACCGGGACAGGGCGGCTCTGGGGCCAACGTCCTGACTTTC | CASSPGQGGSGANVLTF | TRBV18 | TRBD1 | TRBJ2-6 | NA
TGTGCCAGTAGTACCCAAACAGGGCCCAGCAATCAGCCCCAGCATTTT | CASSTQTGPSNQPQHF | TRBV19 | NA | TRBJ1-5 | NA
TGTGCCAGCAGTGAAACTCGGGACTTTGAGACCCAGTACTTC | CASSETRDFETQYF | TRBV2 | NA | TRBJ2-5 | NA
TGTGCCAGCAGCTCGGCGCGGCAAGCGTTGGAGACCCAGTACTTC | CASSSARQALETQYF | TRBV5-4 | NA | TRBJ2-5 | NA
TGCGCCAGCAGCCAAGATGGCCTAGCCGGCAATGAGCAGTTCTTC | CASSQDGLAGNEQFF | TRBV4-1 | NA | TRBJ2-1 | once
TGTGCCAGCAGCTTGGATGGGGAGGTGAGGTTCCAGGAGCAGTACTTC | CASSLDGEVRFQEQYF | TRBV5-5 | NA | TRBJ2-7 | NA
TGTGCCAGCAGTTTTGGCGGGGGGGCCCAAGAGACCCAGTACTTC | CASSFGGGAQETQYF | TRBV28 | TRBD2 | TRBJ2-5 | NA
TGTGCCAGCAGCCCTCAGATCTCGTACCAAGAGACCCAGTACTTC | CASSPQISYQETQYF | TRBV5-5 | NA | TRBJ2-5 | NA
TGTGCCAGCAGCGGACTAGCGGGGGGCCGGAGCACCGGGGAGCTGTTTTTT | CASSGLAGGRSTGELFF | TRBV14 | TRBD2 | TRBJ2-2 | once
TGTGCCAGCAGCTTAATGGACCGTCTCAGCGGATATGGCTACACCTTC | CASSLMDRLSGYGYTF | TRBV7-9 | NA | TRBJ1-2 | NA
TGTGCCAGTAGTACCACCTGGACAGGGAACACTGAAGCTTTCTTT | CASSTTWTGNTEAFF | TRBV19 | TRBD1 | TRBJ1-1 | NA
TGTGCCAGCAGTTACGTCGTCGGGGGTAACTATGGCTACACCTTC | CASSYVVGGNYGYTF | TRBV6-5 | NA | TRBJ1-2 | once
TGCGCCAGCAGCGGTGGGACAGAGAGCTCCTACGAGCAGTACTTC | CASSGGTESSYEQYF | TRBV10-1 | TRBD1 | TRBJ2-7 | NA
TGTGCCAGCAGCGGACAGGGGGCCGGTACTGAAGCTTTCTTT | CASSGQGAGTEAFF | TRBV9 | TRBD1 | TRBJ1-1 | NA
TGTGCCAGCAGCTCGCCGATAAGGGGAAGCTACGAGCAGTACTTC | CASSSPIRGSYEQYF | TRBV11-2 | NA | TRBJ2-7 | NA
TGTGCCAGCAGCCACCTATGGCCAGGACAGGGGGCAGAAGAGACCCAGTACTTC | CASSHLWPGQGAEETQYF | TRBV7-7 | TRBD1 | TRBJ2-5 | NA
TGTGCCTGGATTACGGCCAGACAGGTTAACACTGAAGCTTTCTTT | CAWITARQVNTEAFF | TRBV30 | NA | TRBJ1-1 | NA
TGTGCCGGGTCCCCTGTCGGGTTCGGAAACACCATATATTTT | CAGSPVGFGNTIYF | TRBV6-1 | NA | TRBJ1-3 | NA
TGTGCCAGCGGTCACCCCAGCCGGGGGAACTACGAGCAGTACTTC | CASGHPSRGNYEQYF | TRBV6-5 | NA | TRBJ2-7 | few
TGCGCCAGCAGAAACAGTGGGGGCGGCAATGAGCAGTTCTTC | CASRNSGGGNEQFF | TRBV5-1 | NA | TRBJ2-1 | NA
TGTGCCAGTAGTACCCCCGGGACACTCTACGAGCAGTACTTC | CASSTPGTLYEQYF | TRBV19 | NA | TRBJ2-7 | once
TGTGCCAGCAGCTCCGAGCGTAATGAGCAGTTCTTC | CASSSERNEQFF | TRBV7-6 | NA | TRBJ2-1 | NA
TGTGCCAGCAGTCGGGACAGGGCTAAAGAGACCCAGTACTTC | CASSRDRAKETQYF | TRBV6-6 | TRBD1 | TRBJ2-5 | NA
TGTGCCAGCAGGACCGGGACAGGGGGCTGGCAGCCCCAGCATTTT | CASRTGTGGWQPQHF | TRBV28 | TRBD1 | TRBJ1-5 | NA
TGTGCCAGCAGTTTAAGACGGGGGAACACTGAAGCTTTCTTT | CASSLRRGNTEAFF | TRBV27 | NA | TRBJ1-1 | NA
TGTGCCAGCAGCTTAAATCCGGGGAGGTCCTACAATGAGCAGTTCTTC | CASSLNPGRSYNEQFF | TRBV7-6 | NA | TRBJ2-1 | NA
TGTGCCAACCAAGACAGGCCCTTGATGAACACTGAAGCTTTCTTT | CANQDRPLMNTEAFF | TRBV21-1 | NA | TRBJ1-1 | few